Presented here are 24 T cell receptor beta chains from one specimen sequenced in a study of T cell responses to AZD1222 COVID-19 vaccine (TCRdb year 2021). Preparation of the library involved the immunoSEQ multiplex PCR assay. TCRdb re-hosts the immuneACCESS table, in-frame sequences only. Its copies lack some clones; in the studies checked, an unresolved V gene accounts for under half of them, and the cause for the rest is not known. The table for this sample lists 150,000 to 200,000 clones; roughly 93% of them were counted only once. About 9.3% of the sample is in the top ten clones. The time point label, read with the paper, signifies: baseline before first vaccination. Sequenced material: peripheral blood, taken on day 0 of AZD1222 vaccination. These receptor sequences come from an adult in good health.

This chain connects TRBV5-6 to TRBJ2-3; D is undetermined. This CDR3 has 13 amino acids. The V and J ends lost 3 bases and 6 bases respectively, with 11 bases between them. Per the germline V gene, CDR1 is SGHDT and CDR2 is YYEEEE. This chain's CDR3 is CASSSLGVDTQYF. In nucleotides, the CDR3 is TGTGCCAGCAGCTCGTTGGGCGTTGATACGCAGTATTTT.

The chain combines TRBV29-1 with TRBJ1-2, with D maybe TRBD1 (6 bases). The germline gives CDR1 SQVTM, CDR2 ANQGSEA. There are 15 residues in the CDR3. With 1 base removed from V and 4 bases from J, the gap between germline ends came to 16 bases. For the CDR3, the DNA is TGCAGCGTTGAAGGGGAGCCAGGGGCCTTCTATGGCTACACCTTC. Protein sequence: CSVEGEPGAFYGYTF. Full variable domain (remainder filled in from reference TRBV29-1 and TRBJ1-2): SAVISQKPSRDICQRGTSLTIQCQVDSQVTMMFWYRQQPGQSLTLIATANQGSEATYESGFVIDKFPISRPNLTFSTLTVSNMSPEDSSIYLCSVEGEPGAFYGYTFGSGTRLTVV.

This clone was found once. The chain carries TRBV5-1 and TRBJ2-7, with D uncertain. Trimming removed 7 bases at V and 2 bases at J, with 10 bases between. There are 12 residues in the CDR3. From germline, CDR1 is SGHRS and CDR2 YFSETQ. For the CDR3, the DNA is TGCGCCAGCGGCCCTCACGCCTACGAGCAGTACTTC. Its translation is CASGPHAYEQYF.

The gene calls are TRBV13 and TRBJ1-1, with D possibly being TRBD1 (5 bases). The CDR3 is 14 residues long. V lost 2 bases to trimming and J lost 1 base, with 8 bases between them. Germline V lookup: CDR1 PRHDT, CDR2 FYEKMQ (reference sequence). The chain's CDR3 is CASSLWRGNTEAFF. The DNA for the CDR3 is TGTGCCAGCAGCTTATGGAGGGGGAACACTGAAGCTTTCTTT.

The chain couples TRBV3-1 (or the pseudogene TRBV3-2) to TRBJ2-1, with 10 bases lining up with TRBD2. CDR3 length: 17 amino acids. V gave up 0 bases and J gave up 0 bases; unmatched junction bases: 2. The germline V gene encodes CDR1 LGHDT and CDR2 YNNKEL (reference sequence). The DNA for the CDR3 is TGTGCCAGCAGCCAAGAGCCTAGCGGGAGCTCCTACAATGAGCAGTTCTTC. Translated: CASSQEPSGSSYNEQFF.

As regards this clone: Within the sample, other DNA sequences also encode this same CDR3. V is TRBV5-1 and J is TRBJ1-2; tentative D call: TRBD1 (6 bases). V dropped 0 bases and J dropped 0 bases, with 9 bases sitting between them. Germline CDR1 SGHRS, CDR2 YFSETQ. The CDR3 runs 15 residues. CDR3 loop: CASSLATGANYGYTF. CDR3 sequence (DNA): TGCGCCAGCAGCTTGGCGACAGGTGCTAACTATGGCTACACCTTC.

V is TRBV24-1 and J is TRBJ1-5, with unresolved D. CDR3 length equals 14 residues. Germline CDR1 KGHDR, CDR2 SFDVKD. Trimming cost V 7 bases and J 4 bases, with 13 bases left between them. The CDR3 DNA reads TGTGCCACCAGCCCCAGGACTGGGAATCAGCCCCAGCATTTT. This gives the protein CATSPRTGNQPQHF.

This clone was seen repeatedly, ten times or more. This chain links TRBV30 with TRBJ2-2; 8 bases agree with TRBD2. The CDR3 contains 14 residues. Germline CDR1 and CDR2: GTSNPN and SVGIG (reference sequence). V trimming: 3 bases; J trimming: 5 bases; junction bases outside the gene matches: 5. The DNA of the CDR3 is TGTGCCTGGAGAGCGGGAGTTCGTACCGGGGAGCTGTTTTTT. Its protein product is CAWRAGVRTGELFF.

The rearrangement joins TRBV28 to TRBJ2-2; the D gene is possibly TRBD2 (6 bases). Germline CDR1 is MDHEN and CDR2 is SYDVKM. This CDR3 is built from 13 residues. Deletions cut 3 bases from V and 7 bases from J, with 9 bases between. The CDR3 protein is CASSFAGIGELFF. CDR3 sequence (DNA): TGTGCCAGCAGTTTTGCGGGAATCGGGGAGCTGTTTTTT.

V is TRBV27 and J is TRBJ1-4, with no clear D. Germline V CDR1 and CDR2: MNHEY, SMNVEV (reference sequence). The germline V and J ends were trimmed by 6 bases and 5 bases, with 10 bases remaining between them. The CDR3 contains 13 residues. The CDR3, as DNA: TGTGCCAGCAGCCGAGCCCGCAATGAAAAACTGTTTTTT. It encodes CASSRARNEKLFF.

This CDR3 is CASSGRDRGLVNSPLHF. The CDR3 DNA sequence: TGTGCCAGCAGTGGACGGGACAGGGGGCTTGTTAATTCACCCCTCCACTTT. V is TRBV6-1 and J is TRBJ1-6; 12 bases are a match to TRBD1. Germline assignment: CDR1 MNHNS and CDR2 SASEGT. V lost 4 bases, J lost 6 bases, and 7 bases stayed unmatched. The CDR3 is made up of 17 amino acids.

This chain uses TRBV13 with TRBJ2-5; 12 positions agree with TRBD2. Germline-derived CDR1 and CDR2 are PRHDT and FYEKMQ (reference sequence). The trim removed 0 bases at V and 0 bases at J, leaving 8 bases unmatched. CDR3 length: 19 residues. The CDR3 here is CASSLGILAGGLYQETQYF. CDR3 DNA: TGTGCCAGCAGCTTAGGAATTCTAGCGGGAGGGCTGTACCAAGAGACCCAGTACTTC. The full variable domain, in which reference TRBV13 and TRBJ2-5 provide the parts outside the CDR3, is AAGVIQSPRHLIKEKRETATLKCYPIPRHDTVYWYQQGPGQDPQFLISFYEKMQSDKGSIPDRFSAQQFSDYHSELNMSSLELGDSALYFCASSLGILAGGLYQETQYFGPGTRLLVL.

This chain connects TRBV28 to TRBJ1-5; D is ambiguous. Germline V gene data show CDR1 as MDHEN and CDR2 as SYDVKM. The germline V and J ends were trimmed by 6 bases and 2 bases, with 11 bases remaining between them. The CDR3 sequence is 14 residues long. CDR3 in amino acids: CASRWERGNQPQHF. CDR3 bases: TGTGCCAGCAGGTGGGAAAGGGGCAATCAGCCCCAGCATTTT.

This clone was observed a single time. The chain links TRBV6-5 to TRBJ1-2, with D perhaps TRBD1 (6 bases). Trimming took 2 bases from V and 4 from J, leaving 14 bases between them. Looked up from germline, CDR1 is MNHEY and CDR2 is SVGAGI. The CDR3 is 15 residues long. CDR3: CASSYQEQGRYGYTF. Here the CDR3 DNA reads TGTGCCAGCAGTTACCAGGAACAGGGCCGCTATGGCTACACCTTC.

This chain joins TRBV7-2 and TRBJ1-4; TRBD1 is a possible D gene (5 bases). CDR1 and CDR2 (germline): SGHTA, FQGNSA. CDR3 length equals 16 residues. Trimming took off 4 bases at V and 7 bases at J, with 19 bases between the two ends. The CDR3 protein is CASSSGRGTGAEKLFF. CDR3 in DNA: TGTGCCAGCAGCTCCGGTCGGGGCACGGGAGCTGAAAAACTGTTTTTT.

The chain has TRBV30 and TRBJ1-1; D might be TRBD1 (5 bases). This CDR3 spans 13 amino acids. Germline V lookup: CDR1 GTSNPN, CDR2 SVGIG (reference sequence). V was pared by 3 bases and J by 8 bases, with 16 bases between. The CDR3 here is CAWRVTWGGEAFF. CDR3 bases: TGTGCCTGGAGGGTTACGTGGGGGGGAGAAGCTTTCTTT.

This chain uses TRBV6-5 with TRBJ2-3; a possible D gene is TRBD2 (5 bases). The V end was cut by 2 bases, the J end by 1 base, with 13 bases between. The CDR3 loop spans 16 amino acids. Germline-derived CDR1 and CDR2 are MNHEY and SVGAGI. CDR3 amino acids: CASSYSTGVGTDTQYF. The CDR3 region has the DNA TGTGCCAGCAGTTACAGTACCGGGGTCGGCACAGATACGCAGTATTTT.

This chain joins TRBV24-1 and TRBJ1-2, with 11 positions matching TRBD1. The V gene end was trimmed by 4 bases and the J gene end by 8 bases; junction bases not matched to a gene: 5. Germline V gives CDR1 KGHDR, CDR2 SFDVKD. This CDR3 has 14 amino acids. The CDR3 nucleotides read TGTGCCACCAGTGAAGACGGGACAGGGGGAGGCTACACCTTC. Translation: CATSEDGTGGGYTF.

The chain is built from TRBV28 and TRBJ1-1; no clear D. V was trimmed by 6 bases and J by 7 bases, leaving 21 bases between them. The CDR3 is made up of 15 amino acids. Per the germline V gene, CDR1 is MDHEN and CDR2 is SYDVKM. The CDR3 DNA follows: TGTGCCAGCAGGCATCCGGGGTTAGGCAAAGATGAAGCTTTCTTT. This gives the protein CASRHPGLGKDEAFF.

The V gene is TRBV19, the J gene TRBJ2-3; weak D call: TRBD2 (6 bases). CDR3 length equals 16 residues. V was clipped by 3 bases and J by 0 bases, with 13 bases between them. Germline loops: CDR1 LNHDA, CDR2 SQIVND (reference sequence). The CDR3 coding sequence is TGTGCCAGTAGTATCTCTAGCGTTGGGAGCACAGATACGCAGTATTTT. Translated, it gives CASSISSVGSTDTQYF.

This chain uses TRBV5-1 with TRBJ2-1, with a weak D call TRBD2 (6 bases). This CDR3 contains 15 residues. CDR1 is SGHRS and CDR2 is YFSETQ in the germline V gene. V lost 2 bases to trimming and J lost 2 bases, with 11 bases between them. The CDR3 DNA is TGCGCCAGCAGCTTAGGACTATCCACCTACAATGAGCAGTTCTTC. Translated: CASSLGLSTYNEQFF.

The CDR3 bases are TGTGCCAGCAGCAAGGGGCAGGCGTCTCGCCGGGAGCAGTTCTTC. It yields the protein CASSKGQASRREQFF. This chain uses TRBV7-8 with TRBJ2-1, with D maybe TRBD1 (5 bases). V was pared by 5 bases and J by 10 bases, with 21 bases between. This CDR3 comprises 15 residues. Looked up from germline, CDR1 is SGHVS and CDR2 is FQNEAQ.

This chain joins TRBV28 and TRBJ1-1; D may be TRBD1 (6 bases). Germline assignment: CDR1 MDHEN and CDR2 SYDVKM. The CDR3 totals 15 residues. V was shortened by 1 base and J by 6 bases, with 15 bases between the two germline ends. The CDR3 is CASSLLGTGSAEAFF. CDR3 nucleotide sequence: TGTGCCAGCAGTTTATTAGGTACAGGGAGCGCTGAAGCTTTCTTT.

The genes are TRBV7-9 and TRBJ2-3; 9 bases are shared with TRBD2. The junction had 3 bases not matched to a gene; V was cut back by 3 bases and J by 2 bases. Germline values: CDR1 SEHNR, CDR2 FQNEAQ (reference sequence). CDR3 length: 15 residues. In DNA, the CDR3 is TGTGCCAGCAGCTTCGGGACTAGCTCCACAGATACGCAGTATTTT. As protein: CASSFGTSSTDTQYF.